The clone carrying this TCR beta chain showed up many times. Its antigen is not known. This entry comes from a study of T cell repertoires in cytomegalovirus infection. Study-level information: It can be stated that public TCR beta signatures indicated CMV infection as well as a matching HLA type. Broader study findings: People with CMV and the relevant HLA were identified by cumulative public TCR beta family frequency. Clonotypes of TCR beta that were HLA-C-restricted and CMV-specific dominated the ex vivo response.

TCRdb passed the reads through MiXCR, listing each CDR3 protein once. The sample consists of about 130,000 distinct CDR3 sequences, roughly 9% of them appearing once. The CDR3 totals 14 residues. Germline V CDR1 and CDR2: SEHNR, FQNEAQ (reference sequence). With 5 bases removed from V and 2 bases from J, the gap between germline ends came to 12 bases. The clonotype originates from a human donor in good health (CMV status not recorded). Some clones in this sample may be carry-over from other donors' samples. The sequencing input was PBMCs. The V and J genes are TRBV7-9 and TRBJ1-2; perhaps TRBD1 as D (5 bases). The CDR3 DNA sequence: TGTGCCAGCAGCCGAACCGGGGACAACTATGGCTACACCTTC. Translation gives CASSRTGDNYGYTF.